The present TCR beta chain was sequenced within a study of Graves' ophthalmopathy and Graves' hyperthyroidism listed by TCRdb under 2018. Study-level background: Peripheral blood was collected at initial diagnosis, prior to any treatment. The study used signatures of the TCR beta repertoire to tell Graves' ophthalmopathy apart from Graves' hyperthyroidism and to predict which patients would progress to ophthalmopathy. In total, over 130 blood samples were TCR-sequenced: under 45 ophthalmopathy, over 70 hyperthyroidism and 17 hyperthyroidism-to-ophthalmopathy patients. To explore V-J signatures that distinguish ophthalmopathy from hyperthyroidism, a discovery set of 100 patients was enrolled, made up of under 50 with ophthalmopathy and 57 with stable hyperthyroidism. An independent validation cohort was composed of 18 to 20 hyperthyroidism patients and around 16 patients who later progressed from hyperthyroidism to ophthalmopathy. In roughly 6 hyperthyroidism patients, the T-cell repertoire of thyroid tissue was compared with the T-cell repertoire of blood. After sampling, hyperthyroidism patients received methimazole starting at 30 mg daily, and ophthalmopathy patients received high-dose intravenous methylprednisolone. The 75 to 100 discovery patients were randomly split 7:3 into training and test sets.

Trimming removed 8 bases from V and 3 bases from J, leaving 16 bases between the germline ends. The CDR3 contains 14 residues, cysteine and phenylalanine counted. Of all the DNA, just the CDR3 is kept, 42 bases in frame from base 1. The CDR1 and CDR2 encoded by the germline V gene are LGHNA and YSLEER. Patients with ophthalmopathy had moderately to severely active disease, with a Clinical Activity Score of 3 or more, a NOSPECS grade of 4 or more, and a disease duration of less than 3 months. Patients were excluded if they had other autoimmune diseases, uncontrolled infections, pregnancy or lactation. Clinical symptoms, serum thyroxine, TRAb, thyroid ultrasound and orbital computed tomography formed the basis of the diagnosis. Ficoll-Paque density gradient centrifugation was used to isolate PBMCs from under 11 ml of fresh peripheral blood. Total RNA was extracted with Trizol reagent and quality-checked on an Agilent 2100 Bioanalyzer.

TCR beta CDR3 regions were amplified from RNA transcripts for repertoire sequencing. The first round of RT-PCR was done with HTBI primers and the Qiagen OneStep RT-PCR kit, and was followed by a second round of multiplex PCR, then size selection and purification. Libraries were sequenced on an Illumina HiSeq2000 using paired-end 100 bp reads. For the original study's pipeline: SOAPnuke was used for read processing, and reads with adapters, uncalled bases, a mean Phred below 15, or no exact constant-primer or identifier match were discarded. COPE v1.2.5 was used to merge the high-quality paired reads. Each unique nucleotide sequence was treated as a clonotype, and MiTCR v1.1 was used to align the clonotypes to the IMGT TRB V, D and J references. The analysis was limited to V-J combinations with a frequency above 0.0001, which together covered more than 98% of repertoires. For each V-J combination, a TCR clonal expansion and chaos score was defined as the ratio of F50 clonal expansion to chaos observed in the TCRdist matrix. Welch's t-statistics and random forest were used to reduce the features to about a dozen V-J combinations, which were then used as input to a naive Bayes classifier. Thyroid-blood repertoire similarity was quantified with the Morisita-Horn index. TCRdb took the public reads, trimmed them with fastp at Q25, ran MiXCR for clone calling and kept in-frame beta chains. Duplicate CDR3 protein sequences are folded into a single record with the most common DNA and genes. The V and J calls and clone size come from TCRdb's table, not from the authors' own analysis. The sample has fewer than 400,000 distinct CDR3 sequences on record, 18% of them singletons. The top ten clonotypes cover about 1.6% of the sample.

This clonotype was recorded many times. No antigen is known for it. The sample holds no much larger clone one base away, and base qualities are not on file. The research as a whole found: In validation, the model predicted ophthalmopathy progression with more than 70% sensitivity and about 73% specificity; approximately 12 predicted patients were CT-confirmed with GO in a median of approximately 6.5 months. No statistical method was used to predetermine the sample size, and group allocation was not hidden from the investigators. Most of the expanded thyroid clonotypes with a frequency above 0.001 were also detected in blood, and it was suggested that the thyroid immune response may be reflected by blood repertoires. In cross-validation, the 13-signature model distinguished ophthalmopathy from stable hyperthyroidism with 85% to 90% sensitivity and 81.08% specificity, and in the test set the corresponding values were around 78% and 73%.

Sequenced input: peripheral blood. The TCR originated in a woman aged 18-29 years with Graves' ophthalmopathy. Donor details come from another sample of the same person, matched by shared clones. The sequence links TRBV4-3 to TRBJ1-2; the D gene is perhaps TRBD1, from 6 matching bases. In nucleotide form, the sequence is TGCGCCAGCGCCGTTGGGACATTTGACTATGGCTACACCTTC. The resulting protein is CASAVGTFDYGYTF.